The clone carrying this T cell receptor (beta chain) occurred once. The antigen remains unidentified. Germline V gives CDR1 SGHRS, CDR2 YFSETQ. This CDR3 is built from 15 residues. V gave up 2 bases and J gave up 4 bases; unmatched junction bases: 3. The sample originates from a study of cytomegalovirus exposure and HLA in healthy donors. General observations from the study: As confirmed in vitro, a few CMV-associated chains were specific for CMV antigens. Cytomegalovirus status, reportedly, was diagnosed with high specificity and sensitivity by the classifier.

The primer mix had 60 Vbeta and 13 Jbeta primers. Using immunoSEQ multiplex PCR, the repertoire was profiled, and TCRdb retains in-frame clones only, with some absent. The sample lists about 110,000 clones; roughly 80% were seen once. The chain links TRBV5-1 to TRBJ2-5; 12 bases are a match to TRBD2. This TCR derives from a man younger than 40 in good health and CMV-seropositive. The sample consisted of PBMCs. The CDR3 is CASSFSGLAGETQYF. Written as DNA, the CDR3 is TGCGCCAGCAGCTTCTCGGGACTAGCGGGAGAGACCCAGTACTTC.